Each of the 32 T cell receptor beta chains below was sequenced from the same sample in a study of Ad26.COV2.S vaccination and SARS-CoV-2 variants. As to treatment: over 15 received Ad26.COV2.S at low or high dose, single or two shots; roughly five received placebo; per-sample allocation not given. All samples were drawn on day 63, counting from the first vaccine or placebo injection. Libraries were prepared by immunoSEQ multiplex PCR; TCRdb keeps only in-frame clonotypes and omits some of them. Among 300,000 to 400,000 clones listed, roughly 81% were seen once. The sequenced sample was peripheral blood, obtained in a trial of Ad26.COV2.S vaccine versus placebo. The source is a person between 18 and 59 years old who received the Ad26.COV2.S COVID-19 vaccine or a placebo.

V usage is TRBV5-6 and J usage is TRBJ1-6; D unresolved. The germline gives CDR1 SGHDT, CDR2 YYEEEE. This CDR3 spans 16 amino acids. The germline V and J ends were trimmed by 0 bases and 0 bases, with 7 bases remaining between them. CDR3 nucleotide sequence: TGTGCCAGCAGCTTGGGTAGGAGCTCCTATAATTCACCCCTCCACTTT. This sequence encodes CASSLGRSSYNSPLHF.

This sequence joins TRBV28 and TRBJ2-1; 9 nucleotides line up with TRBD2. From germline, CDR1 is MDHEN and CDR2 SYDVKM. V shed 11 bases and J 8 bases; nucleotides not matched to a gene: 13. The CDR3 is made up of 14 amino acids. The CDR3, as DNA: TGTGCCTCGGTAGGCGGGAGGGCCTCCGATGAGCAGTTCTTC. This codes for CASVGGRASDEQFF.

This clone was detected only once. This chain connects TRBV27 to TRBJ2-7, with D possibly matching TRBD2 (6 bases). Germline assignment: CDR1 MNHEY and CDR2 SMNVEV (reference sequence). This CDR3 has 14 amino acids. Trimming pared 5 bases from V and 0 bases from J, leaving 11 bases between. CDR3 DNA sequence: TGTGCCAGCAGTCCCCGGGGAGGCTCCTACGAGCAGTACTTC. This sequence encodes CASSPRGGSYEQYF.

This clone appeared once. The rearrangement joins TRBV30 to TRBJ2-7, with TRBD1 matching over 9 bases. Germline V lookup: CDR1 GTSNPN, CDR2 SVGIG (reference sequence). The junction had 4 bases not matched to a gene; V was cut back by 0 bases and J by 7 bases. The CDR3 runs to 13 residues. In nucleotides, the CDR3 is TGTGCCTGGAGTGTACAGGGACAGGGAGAGCAGTACTTC. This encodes CAWSVQGQGEQYF. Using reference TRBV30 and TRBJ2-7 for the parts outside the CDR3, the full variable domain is SQTIHQWPATLVQPVGSPLSLECTVEGTSNPNLYWYRQAAGRGLQLLFYSVGIGQISSEVPQNLSASRPQDRQFILSSKKLLLSDSGFYLCAWSVQGQGEQYFGPGTRLTVT.

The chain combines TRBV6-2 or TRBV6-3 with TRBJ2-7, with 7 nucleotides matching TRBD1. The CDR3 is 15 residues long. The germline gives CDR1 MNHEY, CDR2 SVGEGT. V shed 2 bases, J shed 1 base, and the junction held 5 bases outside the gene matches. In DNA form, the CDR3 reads TGTGCCAGCAGTTACAAGGGGACAGTATCCTACGAGCAGTACTTC. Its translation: CASSYKGTVSYEQYF.

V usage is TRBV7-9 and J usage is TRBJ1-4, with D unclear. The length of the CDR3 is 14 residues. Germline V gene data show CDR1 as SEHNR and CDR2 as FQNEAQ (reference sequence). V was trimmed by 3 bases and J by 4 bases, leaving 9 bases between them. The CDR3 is CASSFNRVNEKLFF. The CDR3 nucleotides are TGTGCCAGCAGCTTTAACAGAGTTAATGAAAAACTGTTTTTT.

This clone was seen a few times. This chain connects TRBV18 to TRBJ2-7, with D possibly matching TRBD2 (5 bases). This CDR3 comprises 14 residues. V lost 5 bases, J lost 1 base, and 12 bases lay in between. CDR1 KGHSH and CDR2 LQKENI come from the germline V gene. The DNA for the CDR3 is TGTGCCAGCTCAGGGGAGTTGGGATCCTACGAGCAGTACTTC. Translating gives CASSGELGSYEQYF. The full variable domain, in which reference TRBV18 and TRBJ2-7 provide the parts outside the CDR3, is NAGVMQNPRHLVRRRGQEARLRCSPMKGHSHVYWYRQLPEEGLKFMVYLQKENIIDESGMPKERFSAEFPKEGPSILRIQQVVRGDSAAYFCASSGELGSYEQYFGPGTRLTVT.

This CDR3 is CASSFTGDEAFF. The CDR3 coding sequence is TGCGCCAGCAGCTTTACCGGGGACGAAGCTTTCTTT. The chain uses TRBV5-1 and TRBJ1-1; D is possibly TRBD1 (5 bases). This CDR3 has 12 residues. Germline-derived CDR1 and CDR2 are SGHRS and YFSETQ. V was cut by 2 bases and J by 8 bases, with 10 bases left in between.

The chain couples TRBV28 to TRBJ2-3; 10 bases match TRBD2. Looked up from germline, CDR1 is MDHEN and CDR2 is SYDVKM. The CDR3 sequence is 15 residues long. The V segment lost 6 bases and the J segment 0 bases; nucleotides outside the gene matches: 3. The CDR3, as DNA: TGTGCCAGCAGCGCTAGCGGGGGAAGCACAGATACGCAGTATTTT. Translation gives CASSASGGSTDTQYF.

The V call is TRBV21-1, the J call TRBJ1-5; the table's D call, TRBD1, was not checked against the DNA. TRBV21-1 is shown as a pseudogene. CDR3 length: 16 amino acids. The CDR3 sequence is CASSRQTGAGTQPQHF. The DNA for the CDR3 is TGTGCCAGCAGCAGGCAGACAGGGGCAGGTACTCAGCCCCAGCATTTT.

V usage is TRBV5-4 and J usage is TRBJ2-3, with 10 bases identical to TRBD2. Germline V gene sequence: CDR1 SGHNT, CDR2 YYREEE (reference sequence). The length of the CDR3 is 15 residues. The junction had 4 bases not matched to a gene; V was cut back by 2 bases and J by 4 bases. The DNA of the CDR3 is TGTGCCAGCAGCTTCCCGGGACTAGCGCCAGATACGCAGTATTTT. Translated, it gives CASSFPGLAPDTQYF.

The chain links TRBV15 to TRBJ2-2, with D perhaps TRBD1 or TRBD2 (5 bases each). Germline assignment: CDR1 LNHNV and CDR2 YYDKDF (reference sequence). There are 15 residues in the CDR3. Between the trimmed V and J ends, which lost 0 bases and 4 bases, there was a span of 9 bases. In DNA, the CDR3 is TGTGCCACCAGCAGAGACCCAGGGAGCACCGGGGAGCTGTTTTTT. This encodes CATSRDPGSTGELFF.

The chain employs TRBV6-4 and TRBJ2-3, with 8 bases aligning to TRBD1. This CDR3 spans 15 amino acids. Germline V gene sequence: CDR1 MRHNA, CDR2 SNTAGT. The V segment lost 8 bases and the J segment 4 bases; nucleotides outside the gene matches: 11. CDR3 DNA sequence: TGTGCCAGCGGCACCGACAGGGGTGGCCCAGATACGCAGTATTTT. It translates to CASGTDRGGPDTQYF.

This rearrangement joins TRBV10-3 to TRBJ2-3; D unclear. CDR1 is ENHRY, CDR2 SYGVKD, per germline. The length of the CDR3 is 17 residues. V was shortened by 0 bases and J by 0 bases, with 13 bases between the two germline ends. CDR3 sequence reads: CAISESPGPLSTDTQYF. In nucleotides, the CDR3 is TGTGCCATCAGTGAGTCCCCAGGCCCCTTGAGCACAGATACGCAGTATTTT.

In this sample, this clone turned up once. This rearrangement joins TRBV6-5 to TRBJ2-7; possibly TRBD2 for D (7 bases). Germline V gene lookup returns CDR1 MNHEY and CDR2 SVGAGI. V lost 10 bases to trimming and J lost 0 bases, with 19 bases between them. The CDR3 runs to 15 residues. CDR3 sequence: CATRGRGASSYEQYF. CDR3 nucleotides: TGTGCCACCAGAGGGAGGGGGGCTAGCTCCTACGAGCAGTACTTC.

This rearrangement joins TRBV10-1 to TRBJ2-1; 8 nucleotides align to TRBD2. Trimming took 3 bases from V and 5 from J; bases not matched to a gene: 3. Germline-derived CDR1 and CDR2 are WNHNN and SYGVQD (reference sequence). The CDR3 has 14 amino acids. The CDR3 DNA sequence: TGCGCCAGCAGTGACGGGGGGGGCAACAATGAGCAGTTCTTC. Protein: CASSDGGGNNEQFF.

CDR3 sequence: CASSYYRQGNGYTF. CDR3 bases: TGTGCCAGCAGTTACTACAGACAGGGGAACGGCTACACCTTC. This sequence joins TRBV6-2 or TRBV6-3 and TRBJ1-2; 8 bases fit TRBD1. The CDR3 is 14 residues long. Trimming took 1 base from V and 8 from J; bases not matched to a gene: 6. Germline lookup yields CDR1 MNHEY and CDR2 SVGEGT.

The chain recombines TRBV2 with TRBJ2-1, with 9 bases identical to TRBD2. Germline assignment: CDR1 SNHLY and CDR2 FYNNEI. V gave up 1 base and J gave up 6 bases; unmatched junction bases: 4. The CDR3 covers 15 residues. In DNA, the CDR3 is TGTGCCAGCAGTGAAGAGGCGGGGGGGTCCAATGAGCAGTTCTTC. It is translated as CASSEEAGGSNEQFF.

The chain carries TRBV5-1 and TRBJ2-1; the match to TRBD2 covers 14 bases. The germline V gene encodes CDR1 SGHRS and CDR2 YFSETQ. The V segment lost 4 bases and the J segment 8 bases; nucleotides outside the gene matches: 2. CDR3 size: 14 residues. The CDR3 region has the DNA TGCGCCAGCAGCCTGACTAGCGGGAGGGATGAGCAGTTCTTC. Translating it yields CASSLTSGRDEQFF.

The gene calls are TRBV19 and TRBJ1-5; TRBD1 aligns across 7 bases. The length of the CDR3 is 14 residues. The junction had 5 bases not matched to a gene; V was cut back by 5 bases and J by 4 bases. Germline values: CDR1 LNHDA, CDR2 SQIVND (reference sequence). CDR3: CASSPGQRNQPQHF. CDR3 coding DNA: TGTGCCAGTAGTCCGGGACAGAGGAATCAGCCCCAGCATTTT.

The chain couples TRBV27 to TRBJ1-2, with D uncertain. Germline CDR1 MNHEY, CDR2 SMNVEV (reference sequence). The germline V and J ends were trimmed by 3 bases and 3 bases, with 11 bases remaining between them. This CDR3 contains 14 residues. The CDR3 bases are TGTGCCAGCAGTTTCGGGCAGAGTTACTATGGCTACACCTTC. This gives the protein CASSFGQSYYGYTF.

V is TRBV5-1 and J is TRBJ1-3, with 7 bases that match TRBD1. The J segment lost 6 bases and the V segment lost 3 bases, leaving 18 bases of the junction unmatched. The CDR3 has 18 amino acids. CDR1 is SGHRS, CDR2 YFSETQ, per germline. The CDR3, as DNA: TGCGCCAGCAGCTGGGAAGGGGGGACAGTGCCGCTCCCAAACACCATATATTTT. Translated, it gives CASSWEGGTVPLPNTIYF.

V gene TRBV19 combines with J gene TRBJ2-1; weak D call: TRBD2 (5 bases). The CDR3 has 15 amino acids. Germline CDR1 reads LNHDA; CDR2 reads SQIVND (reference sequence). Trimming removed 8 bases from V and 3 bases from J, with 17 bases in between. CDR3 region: CASSQKLASYNEQFF. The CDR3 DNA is TGTGCCAGTTCCCAGAAGCTAGCAAGCTACAATGAGCAGTTCTTC. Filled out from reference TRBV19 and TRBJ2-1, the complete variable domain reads DGGITQSPKYLFRKEGQNVTLSCEQNLNHDAMYWYRQDPGQGLRLIYYSQIVNDFQKGDIAEGYSVSREKKESFPLTVTSAQKNPTAFYLCASSQKLASYNEQFFGPGTRLTVL.

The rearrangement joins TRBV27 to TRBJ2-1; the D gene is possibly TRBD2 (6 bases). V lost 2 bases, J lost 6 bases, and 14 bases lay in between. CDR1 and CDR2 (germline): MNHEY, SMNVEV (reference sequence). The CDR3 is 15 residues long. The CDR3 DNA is TGTGCCAGCAGTTTAGGTGCGGGAAAGCTCAATGAGCAGTTCTTC. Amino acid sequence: CASSLGAGKLNEQFF.

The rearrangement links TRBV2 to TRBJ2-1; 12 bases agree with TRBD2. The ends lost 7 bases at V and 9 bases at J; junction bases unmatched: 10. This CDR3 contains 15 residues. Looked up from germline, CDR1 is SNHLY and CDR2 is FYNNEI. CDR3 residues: CASTSSGRAESEQFF. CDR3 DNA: TGTGCCAGCACATCTAGCGGGAGGGCCGAGAGTGAGCAGTTCTTC.

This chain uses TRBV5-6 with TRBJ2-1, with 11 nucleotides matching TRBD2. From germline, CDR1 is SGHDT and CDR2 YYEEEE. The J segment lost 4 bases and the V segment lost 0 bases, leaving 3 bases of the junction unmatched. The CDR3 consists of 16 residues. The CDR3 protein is CASSLGLAGKYNEQFF. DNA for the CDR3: TGTGCCAGCAGCTTGGGACTAGCGGGAAAATACAATGAGCAGTTCTTC. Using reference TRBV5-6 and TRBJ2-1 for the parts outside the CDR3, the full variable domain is DAGVTQSPTHLIKTRGQQVTLRCSPKSGHDTVSWYQQALGQGPQFIFQYYEEEERQRGNFPDRFSGHQFPNYSSELNVNALLLGDSALYLCASSLGLAGKYNEQFFGPGTRLTVL.

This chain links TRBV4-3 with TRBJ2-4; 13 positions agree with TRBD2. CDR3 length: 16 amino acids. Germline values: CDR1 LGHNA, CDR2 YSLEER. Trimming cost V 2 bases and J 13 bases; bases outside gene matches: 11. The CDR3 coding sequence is TGCGCCAGCAGCCAACACGTGGGACTAGCGGGATCCTCCCAGTACTTC. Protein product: CASSQHVGLAGSSQYF.

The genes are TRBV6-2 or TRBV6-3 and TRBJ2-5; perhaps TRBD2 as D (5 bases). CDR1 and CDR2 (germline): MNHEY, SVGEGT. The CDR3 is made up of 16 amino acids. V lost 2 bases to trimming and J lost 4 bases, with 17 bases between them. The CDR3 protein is CASSYGLASYTETQYF. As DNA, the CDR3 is TGTGCCAGCAGTTACGGTCTAGCCAGTTACACAGAGACCCAGTACTTC.

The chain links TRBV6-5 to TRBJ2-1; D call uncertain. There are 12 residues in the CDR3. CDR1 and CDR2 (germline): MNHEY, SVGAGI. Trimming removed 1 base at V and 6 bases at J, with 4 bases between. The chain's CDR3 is CASSYYGNEQFF. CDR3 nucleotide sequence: TGTGCCAGCAGTTACTACGGCAATGAGCAGTTCTTC.

CDR3 nucleotides: TGTGCCAGCAGCTTACAGGGGACAGGGAATCAGCCCCAGCATTTT. Residues: CASSLQGTGNQPQHF. The J gene is TRBJ1-5, the V gene TRBV7-8, with 9 bases that match TRBD1. V lost 2 bases to trimming and J lost 4 bases; unmatched junction nucleotides: 3. In germline, CDR1 is SGHVS, CDR2 FQNEAQ. The CDR3 covers 15 residues.

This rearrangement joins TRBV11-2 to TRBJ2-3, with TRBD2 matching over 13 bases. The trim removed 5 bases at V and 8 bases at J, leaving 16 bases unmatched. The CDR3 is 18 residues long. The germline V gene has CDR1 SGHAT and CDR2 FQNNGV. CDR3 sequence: CASSGFPGLAGNLGTQYF. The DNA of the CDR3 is TGTGCCAGCAGCGGTTTTCCGGGACTAGCGGGAAACTTGGGTACGCAGTATTTT.

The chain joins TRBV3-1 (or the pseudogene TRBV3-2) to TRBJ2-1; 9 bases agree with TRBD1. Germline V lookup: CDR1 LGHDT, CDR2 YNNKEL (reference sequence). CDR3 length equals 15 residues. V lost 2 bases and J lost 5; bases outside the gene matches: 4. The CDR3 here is CASSQWDREDNEQFF. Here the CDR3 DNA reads TGTGCCAGCAGCCAATGGGACAGGGAGGACAATGAGCAGTTCTTC.